The entry that follows covers one TCR beta chain sequence. Its antigen is unknown. This table comes from immunoSEQ multiplex PCR, and its TCRdb copy is limited to in-frame clones, with some not included. The sample has about 130,000 clones; about 82% are singletons. The V gene lost 4 bases and the J gene lost 0 bases, with 13 bases spanning the gap. The length of the CDR3 is 15 residues. Per the germline V gene, CDR1 is SGHNT and CDR2 is YENEEA. The record originates from a study of T cell responses to AZD1222 COVID-19 vaccine. General study results and limits: Nearly half of spike-specific TCRs reportedly target unmutated variant regions. Donors were largely white British and mainly female; clonal diversity was possibly underestimated. Spike regions recognized by vaccine-associated CD4 TCRs spanned the protein, led by 160-218 and 743-854.

This chain connects TRBV11-3 to TRBJ2-7; tentatively, D is TRBD1 or TRBD2 (5 bases each). The source material was peripheral blood, sampled 28 days after the second dose of the MenACWY control vaccine. The TCR was taken from an adult who received the MenACWY meningococcal vaccine as a control. CDR3 DNA sequence: TGTGCCAGCAGCTCAGAGGGGCCGAGCTCCTACGAGCAGTACTTC. Residues: CASSSEGPSSYEQYF.